The rows below give T cell receptor beta chains drawn from one sample of a study of blood T cell repertoires in COVID-19. Clones were read by immunoSEQ multiplex PCR, and TCRdb kept only the in-frame ones, dropping some. In the table there are about 98,000 clones, roughly 92% of which are singletons. The sample taken for sequencing was peripheral blood. All receptors derive from a woman between 50 and 59 years old with COVID-19, enrolled during active disease. The CDR3 runs from the conserved cysteine through the conserved F or W. The order of the fields is J gene, clone size, D gene, V gene, CDR3 DNA, CDR3 protein. A D gene is named only where the DNA matches it firmly. Rows give clone size only sometimes, using once, few, many, or a class for an expanded clone.

J: TRBJ2-2
size: NA
D: NA
V: TRBV21-1
DNA: TGTGCCAGCAGCCTCAGGAGGGGTGAGACGAACACCGGGGAGCTGTTTTTT
CDR3: CASSLRRGETNTGELFF

J: TRBJ2-1
size: NA
D: TRBD2
V: TRBV28
DNA: TGTGCCAGCAGTTCAGGGACTAGCGGGGGGGCCTACAATGAGCAGTTCTTC
CDR3: CASSSGTSGGAYNEQFF

J: TRBJ2-7
size: NA
D: NA
V: TRBV29-1
DNA: TGCAGCGCCCTTCGAGACTACGAGCAGTACTTC
CDR3: CSALRDYEQYF

J: TRBJ2-7
size: NA
D: TRBD1
V: TRBV5-4
DNA: TGTGCCAGCAGCCCGGACAGGAGATACGAGCAGTACTTC
CDR3: CASSPDRRYEQYF

J: TRBJ1-1
size: NA
D: NA
V: TRBV28
DNA: TGTGCCAGTTTTTACTCGGGGGGCACTGAAGCTTTCTTT
CDR3: CASFYSGGTEAFF

J: TRBJ2-2
size: NA
D: TRBD1
V: TRBV6-5
DNA: TGTGCCAGCGGCCGGGACAGGGCGAACACCGGGGAGCTGTTTTTT
CDR3: CASGRDRANTGELFF

J: TRBJ2-1
size: NA
D: TRBD1
V: TRBV11-3
DNA: TGTGCCAGCAGCCGGGACAGGGGTTGGGACAATGAGCAGTTCTTC
CDR3: CASSRDRGWDNEQFF

J: TRBJ2-1
size: NA
D: TRBD2
V: TRBV5-1
DNA: TGCGCCAGCAGCCTTGTAGGGAGGGTGGGCAATGAGCAGTTCTTC
CDR3: CASSLVGRVGNEQFF

J: TRBJ1-5
size: NA
D: NA
V: TRBV7-9
DNA: TGTGCCAGCAGCTTAGGGGCAGGGATATGGGAGCCCCAGCATTTT
CDR3: CASSLGAGIWEPQHF

J: TRBJ1-2
size: NA
D: NA
V: TRBV10-3
DNA: TGTGCCATCAGTGAGTTGCGGTATGGCTACACCTTC
CDR3: CAISELRYGYTF

J: TRBJ2-3
size: NA
D: TRBD2
V: TRBV4-3
DNA: TGCGCCAGCAGCCAAGTCACGGGACTATACACAGATACGCAGTATTTT
CDR3: CASSQVTGLYTDTQYF

J: TRBJ2-6
size: NA
D: TRBD1
V: TRBV11-2
DNA: TGTGCCAGCAGCCTCAGACAGGGAATAGCTGGGGCCAACGTCCTGACTTTC
CDR3: CASSLRQGIAGANVLTF

J: TRBJ2-1
size: NA
D: TRBD2
V: TRBV19
DNA: TGTGCCAGTAGTAACACCCCAAGCGGGGAACAGTTCTTC
CDR3: CASSNTPSGEQFF

J: TRBJ1-1
size: few
D: NA
V: TRBV7-2
DNA: TGTGCCAGCAGCTATAATACGGGGGTCACTGAAGCTTTCTTT
CDR3: CASSYNTGVTEAFF

J: TRBJ1-1
size: NA
D: NA
V: TRBV28
DNA: TGTGCCAGCAGCTCAACCATCGGACAGAGCACTGAAGCTTTCTTT
CDR3: CASSSTIGQSTEAFF

J: TRBJ1-1
size: NA
D: TRBD1
V: TRBV10-3
DNA: TGTGCCTCAGGGGGAGGGAACACTGAAGCTTTCTTT
CDR3: CASGGGNTEAFF

J: TRBJ2-1
size: NA
D: TRBD1
V: TRBV3-1/TRBV3-2
DNA: TGTGCCAGCAGCCCCCGGGACAGCGAGCAGTTCTTC
CDR3: CASSPRDSEQFF

J: TRBJ1-2
size: NA
D: NA
V: TRBV19
DNA: TGTGCCAGTAGTCTAGAGAGAAGTCTCTATGGCTACACCTTC
CDR3: CASSLERSLYGYTF

J: TRBJ1-1
size: NA
D: NA
V: TRBV19
DNA: TGTGCCAGTAGTATAAGTCACCAGGGACTTCGTGAAGCTTTCTTT
CDR3: CASSISHQGLREAFF

J: TRBJ2-6
size: NA
D: TRBD2
V: TRBV7-9
DNA: TGTGCCAGCAGCTGGGGGAGGGTTGGCTCTGGGGCCAACGTCCTGACTTTC
CDR3: CASSWGRVGSGANVLTF

J: TRBJ2-1
size: once
D: NA
V: TRBV27
DNA: TGTGCCAGCACCCGAAGCAGGGCCGGCTCCTACAATGAGCAGTTCTTC
CDR3: CASTRSRAGSYNEQFF

J: TRBJ1-2
size: NA
D: NA
V: TRBV30
DNA: TGTGCCTGGAGCGCCCGGCGAGACAGCTATGGCTACACCTTC
CDR3: CAWSARRDSYGYTF

J: TRBJ1-2
size: NA
D: NA
V: TRBV6-1
DNA: TGTGCCATCACGAGGCCCGGTTATGGCTACACCTTC
CDR3: CAITRPGYGYTF

J: TRBJ2-7
size: NA
D: NA
V: TRBV6-2/TRBV6-3
DNA: TGTGCCAGCAGTTACTACGGCTCCTACGAGCAGTACTTC
CDR3: CASSYYGSYEQYF

J: TRBJ1-1
size: NA
D: TRBD1
V: TRBV5-4
DNA: TGTGCCAGCAGCTTGGTACGGACAGGGGGCTTTGACACTGAAGCTTTCTTT
CDR3: CASSLVRTGGFDTEAFF

J: TRBJ1-5
size: NA
D: NA
V: TRBV19
DNA: TGTGCCAGTAGTATTGAGGATAGCAATCAGCCCCAGCATTTT
CDR3: CASSIEDSNQPQHF

J: TRBJ1-2
size: once
D: TRBD1
V: TRBV6-5
DNA: TGTGCCAGCAGTAGCCCGGGACAGGGGTCCTATGGCTACACCTTC
CDR3: CASSSPGQGSYGYTF

J: TRBJ1-1
size: NA
D: NA
V: TRBV19
DNA: TGTGCCAGTAGTCCGACCCTTTCAGGGAACACTGAAGCTTTCTTT
CDR3: CASSPTLSGNTEAFF

J: TRBJ1-5
size: NA
D: TRBD1
V: TRBV6-6
DNA: TGTGCCAGCAGTTACGCTAGACAGGGTAGCAATCAGCCCCAGCATTTT
CDR3: CASSYARQGSNQPQHF